This T cell receptor (beta chain) originates from a study of sequential checkpoint blockade in melanoma. The wider study: Arm A got nivolumab then ipilimumab; arm B the reverse, 1:1. After both sequences, patients received maintenance nivolumab.

The treatment denotes: randomized to nivolumab then ipilimumab (arm A) or the reverse (arm B). No patient had prior DNA-damaging chemotherapy. PBMC sorting kept live CD3+CD8+ cells without CD19 or CD56. The repertoire was sequenced with immunoSEQ multiplex PCR; TCRdb's copy has only in-frame clones and lacks some. Among more than 9,000 clones listed, over 60% were seen once. The V gene's germline CDR1 is SEHNR and CDR2 FQNEAQ (reference sequence). The CDR3 is made up of 13 amino acids. Trimming cost V 4 bases and J 3 bases, with 8 bases left between them. The starting material was CD8+ T cells sorted from blood (inferred from file names), obtained from a patient given nivolumab and ipilimumab in sequence. The clonotype comes from a human donor with melanoma. V and J are TRBV7-9 and TRBJ2-3; no clear D gene. In nucleotides, the CDR3 is TGTGCCAGCAGCTCCTATCGAACAGATACGCAGTATTTT. This sequence encodes CASSSYRTDTQYF.